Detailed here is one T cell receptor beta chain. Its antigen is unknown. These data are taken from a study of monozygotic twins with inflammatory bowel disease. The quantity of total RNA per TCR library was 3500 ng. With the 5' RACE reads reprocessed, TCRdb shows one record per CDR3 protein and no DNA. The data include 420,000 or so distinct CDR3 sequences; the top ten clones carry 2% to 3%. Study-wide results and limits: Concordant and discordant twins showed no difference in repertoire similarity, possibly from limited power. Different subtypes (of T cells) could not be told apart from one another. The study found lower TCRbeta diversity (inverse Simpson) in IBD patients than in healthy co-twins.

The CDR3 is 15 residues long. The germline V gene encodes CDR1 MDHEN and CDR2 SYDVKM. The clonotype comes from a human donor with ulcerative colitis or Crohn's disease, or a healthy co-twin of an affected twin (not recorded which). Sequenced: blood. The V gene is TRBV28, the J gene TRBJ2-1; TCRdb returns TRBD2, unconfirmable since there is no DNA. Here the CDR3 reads CASRKGYLSYNEQFF.